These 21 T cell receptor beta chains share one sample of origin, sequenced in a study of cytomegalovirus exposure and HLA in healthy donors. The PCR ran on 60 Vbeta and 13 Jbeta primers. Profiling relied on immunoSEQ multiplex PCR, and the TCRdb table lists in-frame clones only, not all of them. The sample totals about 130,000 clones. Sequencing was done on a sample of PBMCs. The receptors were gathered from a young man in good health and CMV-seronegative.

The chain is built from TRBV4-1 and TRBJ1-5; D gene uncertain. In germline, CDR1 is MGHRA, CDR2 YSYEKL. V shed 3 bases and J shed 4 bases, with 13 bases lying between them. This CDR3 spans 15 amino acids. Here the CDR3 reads CASSQLKNRNQPQHF. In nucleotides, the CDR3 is TGCGCCAGCAGCCAGCTAAAGAACCGGAATCAGCCCCAGCATTTT.

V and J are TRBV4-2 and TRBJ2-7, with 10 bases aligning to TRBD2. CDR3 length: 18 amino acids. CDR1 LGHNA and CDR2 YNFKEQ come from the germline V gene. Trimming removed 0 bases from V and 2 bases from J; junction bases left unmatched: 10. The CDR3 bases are TGTGCCAGCAGCCAAGATCTCGCCACTAGCGGGACGACCTACGAGCAGTACTTC. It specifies CASSQDLATSGTTYEQYF.

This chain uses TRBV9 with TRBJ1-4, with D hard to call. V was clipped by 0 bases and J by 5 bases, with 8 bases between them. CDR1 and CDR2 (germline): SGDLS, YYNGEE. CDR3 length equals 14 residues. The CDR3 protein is CASSVGSGNEKLFF. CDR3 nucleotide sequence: TGTGCCAGCAGCGTAGGTAGCGGCAATGAAAAACTGTTTTTT.

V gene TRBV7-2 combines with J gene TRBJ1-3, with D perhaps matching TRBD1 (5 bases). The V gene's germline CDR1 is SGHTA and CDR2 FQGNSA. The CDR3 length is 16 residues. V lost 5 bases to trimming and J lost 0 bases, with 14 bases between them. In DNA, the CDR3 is TGTGCCAGCAGCCTCGATCCGGGGGGCTCTGGAAACACCATATATTTT. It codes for CASSLDPGGSGNTIYF.

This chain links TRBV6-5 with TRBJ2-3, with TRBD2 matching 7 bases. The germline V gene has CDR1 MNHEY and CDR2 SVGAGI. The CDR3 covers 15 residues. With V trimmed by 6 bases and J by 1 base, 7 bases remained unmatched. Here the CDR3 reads CASSNLAEGTDTQYF. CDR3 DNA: TGTGCCAGCAGCAACCTAGCGGAGGGCACAGATACGCAGTATTTT.

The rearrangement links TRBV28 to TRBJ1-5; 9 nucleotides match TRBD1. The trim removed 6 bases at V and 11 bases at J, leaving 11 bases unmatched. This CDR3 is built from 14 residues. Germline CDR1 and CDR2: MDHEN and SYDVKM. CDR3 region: CASRAGQGMWTQHF. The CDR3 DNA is TGTGCCAGCAGAGCGGGACAGGGAATGTGGACCCAGCATTTT.

CDR3 loop: CASRRTGDNTEAFF. The CDR3 nucleotides read TGTGCCAGCAGACGAACAGGGGATAACACTGAAGCTTTCTTT. The chain recombines TRBV6-5 with TRBJ1-1, with 7 bases matching TRBD1. J lost 2 bases, V lost 6 bases, and 6 bases had no gene match. This CDR3 is built from 14 residues. Germline-derived CDR1 and CDR2 are MNHEY and SVGAGI.

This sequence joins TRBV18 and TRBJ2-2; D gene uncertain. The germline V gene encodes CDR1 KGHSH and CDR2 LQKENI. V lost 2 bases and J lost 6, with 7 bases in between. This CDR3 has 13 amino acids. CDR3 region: CASSPIGSGELFF. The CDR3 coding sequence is TGTGCCAGCTCACCAATCGGGTCCGGGGAGCTGTTTTTT. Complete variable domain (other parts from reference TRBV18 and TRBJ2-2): NAGVMQNPRHLVRRRGQEARLRCSPMKGHSHVYWYRQLPEEGLKFMVYLQKENIIDESGMPKERFSAEFPKEGPSILRIQQVVRGDSAAYFCASSPIGSGELFFGEGSRLTVL.

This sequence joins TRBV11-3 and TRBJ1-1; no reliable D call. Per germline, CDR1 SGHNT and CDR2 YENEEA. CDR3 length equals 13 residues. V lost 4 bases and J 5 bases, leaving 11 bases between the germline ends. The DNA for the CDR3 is TGTGCCAGCAGCTCGAGAAGGAGGACTGAAGCTTTCTTT. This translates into CASSSRRRTEAFF.

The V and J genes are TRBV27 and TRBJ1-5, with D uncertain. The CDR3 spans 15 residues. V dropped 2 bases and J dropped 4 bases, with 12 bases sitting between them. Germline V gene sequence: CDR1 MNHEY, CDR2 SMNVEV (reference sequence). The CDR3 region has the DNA TGTGCCAGCAGTTTAGGCAGGAATATGAATCAGCCCCAGCATTTT. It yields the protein CASSLGRNMNQPQHF.

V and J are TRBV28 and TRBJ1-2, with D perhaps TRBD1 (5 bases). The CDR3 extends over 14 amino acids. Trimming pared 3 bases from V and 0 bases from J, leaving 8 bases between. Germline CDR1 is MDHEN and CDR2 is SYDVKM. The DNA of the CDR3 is TGTGCCAGCAGTTTGGGGCAGGCTAACTATGGCTACACCTTC. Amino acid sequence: CASSLGQANYGYTF.

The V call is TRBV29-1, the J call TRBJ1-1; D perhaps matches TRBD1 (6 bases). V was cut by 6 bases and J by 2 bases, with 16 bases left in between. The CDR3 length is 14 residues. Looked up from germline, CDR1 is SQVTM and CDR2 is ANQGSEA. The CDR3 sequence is CSVTKQGLNTEAFF. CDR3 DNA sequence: TGCAGCGTAACTAAACAGGGCCTAAACACTGAAGCTTTCTTT.

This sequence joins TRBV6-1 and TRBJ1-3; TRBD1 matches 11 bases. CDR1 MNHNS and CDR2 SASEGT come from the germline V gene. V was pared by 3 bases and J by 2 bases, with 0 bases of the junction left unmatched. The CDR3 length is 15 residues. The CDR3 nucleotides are TGTGCCAGCAGTGAGGACAGGGGGCCTGGAAACACCATATATTTT. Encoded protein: CASSEDRGPGNTIYF.

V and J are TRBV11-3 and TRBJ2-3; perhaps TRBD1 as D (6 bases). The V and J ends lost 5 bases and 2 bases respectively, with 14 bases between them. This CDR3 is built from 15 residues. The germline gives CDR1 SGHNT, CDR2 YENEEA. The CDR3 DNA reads TGTGCCAGCAGCCCAGGCAGGGGTCTCACAGATACGCAGTATTTT. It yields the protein CASSPGRGLTDTQYF.

This chain's CDR3 is CASSSFTPYGEQFF. CDR3 DNA: TGTGCCAGCAGCTCCTTCACGCCGTACGGTGAGCAGTTCTTC. The genes are TRBV7-9 and TRBJ2-1; D remains unclear. This CDR3 comprises 14 residues. Germline loops: CDR1 SEHNR, CDR2 FQNEAQ (reference sequence). V was pared by 4 bases and J by 9 bases, with 16 bases between.

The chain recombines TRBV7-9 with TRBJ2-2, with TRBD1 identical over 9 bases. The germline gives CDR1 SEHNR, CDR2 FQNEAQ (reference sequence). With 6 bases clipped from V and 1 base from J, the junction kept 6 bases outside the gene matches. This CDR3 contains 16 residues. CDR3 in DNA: TGTGCCAGCAGACTCGGGACAGGGAAGAACACCGGGGAGCTGTTTTTT. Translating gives CASRLGTGKNTGELFF.

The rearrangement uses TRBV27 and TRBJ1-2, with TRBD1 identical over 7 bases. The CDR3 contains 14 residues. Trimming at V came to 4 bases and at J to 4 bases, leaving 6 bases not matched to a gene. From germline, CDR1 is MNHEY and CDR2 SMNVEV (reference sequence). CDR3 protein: CASSSTGTAYGYTF. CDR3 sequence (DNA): TGTGCCAGCAGTTCCACCGGGACAGCCTATGGCTACACCTTC.

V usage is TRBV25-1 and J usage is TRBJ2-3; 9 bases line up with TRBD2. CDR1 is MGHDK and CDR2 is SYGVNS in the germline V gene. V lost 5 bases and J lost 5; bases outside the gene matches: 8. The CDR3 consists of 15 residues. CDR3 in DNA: TGTGCCAGCAGTAAACTAGCGGGTGGGGGAGATACGCAGTATTTT. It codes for CASSKLAGGGDTQYF. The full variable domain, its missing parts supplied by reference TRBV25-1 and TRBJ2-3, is EADIYQTPRYLVIGTGKKITLECSQTMGHDKMYWYQQDPGMELHLIHYSYGVNSTEKGDLSSESTVSRIRTEHFPLTLESARPSHTSQYLCASSKLAGGGDTQYFGPGTRLTVL.

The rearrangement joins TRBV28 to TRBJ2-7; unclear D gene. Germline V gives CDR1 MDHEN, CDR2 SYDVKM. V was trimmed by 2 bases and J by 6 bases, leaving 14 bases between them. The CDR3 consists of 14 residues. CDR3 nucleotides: TGTGCCAGCAGTTTAAAACCTCCTACCTCCGAGCAGTACTTC. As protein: CASSLKPPTSEQYF.

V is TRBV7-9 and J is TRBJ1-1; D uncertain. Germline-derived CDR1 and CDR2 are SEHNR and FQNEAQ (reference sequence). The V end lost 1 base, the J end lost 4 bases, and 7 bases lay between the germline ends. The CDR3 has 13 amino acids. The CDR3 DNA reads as TGTGCCAGCAGCTTAGAGGCGGGCACTGAAGCTTTCTTT. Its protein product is CASSLEAGTEAFF.

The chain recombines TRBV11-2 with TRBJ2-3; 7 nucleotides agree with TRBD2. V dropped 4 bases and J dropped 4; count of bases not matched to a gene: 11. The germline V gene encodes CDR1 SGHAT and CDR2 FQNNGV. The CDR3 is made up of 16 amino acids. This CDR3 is CASSSGLSPLADTQYF. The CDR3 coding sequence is TGTGCCAGCAGCTCGGGACTATCCCCTTTGGCAGATACGCAGTATTTT.